Shown below are 29 T cell receptor beta chains from a single sample sequenced in a study of T cells after yellow fever vaccination. TCRdb fed the 5' RACE reads into MiXCR, producing one record per CDR3 protein. The sample records about 310,000 distinct CDR3 sequences, more than 3% being singletons. Sequencing was performed on PBMCs, taken on the day of the yellow fever booster vaccination. Source of these receptors: a young man who received the YFV17D yellow fever vaccine.

This clonotype has only a few counts. The chain uses TRBV12-3 or TRBV12-4 and TRBJ2-7, with TRBD2 identical over 12 bases. Unmatched junction bases numbered 8, after V lost 7 bases and J lost 7 bases. The CDR3 has 14 amino acids. The CDR3, as DNA: TGTGCCAGCACCATCGGACTAGCGGGGAGGGAGCAGTACTTC. It codes for CASTIGLAGREQYF.

This clonotype was counted many times. The rearrangement links TRBV5-1 to TRBJ2-5; 8 nucleotides match TRBD2. The V segment lost 0 bases and the J segment 3 bases; nucleotides outside the gene matches: 4. The germline V gene encodes CDR1 SGHRS and CDR2 YFSETQ. The CDR3 is 15 residues long. The CDR3 loop reads CASSLVLAGEETQYF. The CDR3 DNA reads as TGCGCCAGCAGCTTGGTTCTAGCGGGTGAAGAGACCCAGTACTTC.

This chain links TRBV15 with TRBJ2-7, with 8 bases aligning to TRBD1. Germline V lookup: CDR1 LNHNV, CDR2 YYDKDF (reference sequence). The CDR3 consists of 16 residues. V dropped 3 bases and J dropped 0; count of bases not matched to a gene: 7. This CDR3 reads CATSSDRGDFSYEQYV. The CDR3 DNA is TGTGCCACCAGCAGTGACAGGGGCGATTTCTCCTACGAGCAGTACGTC.

This clonotype showed up just a few times. The chain combines TRBV2 with TRBJ1-2; D remains ambiguous. V lost 5 bases and J 7 bases, leaving 8 bases between the germline ends. Germline V gene lookup returns CDR1 SNHLY and CDR2 FYNNEI. The CDR3 covers 11 residues. DNA of the CDR3: TGTGCCAGCAGTTCGGACGTTGGCTACACCTTC. It yields the protein CASSSDVGYTF.

This clonotype was picked up a small number of times. The V call is TRBV20-1, the J call TRBJ2-5; D unresolved. V dropped 0 bases and J dropped 2 bases, with 10 bases sitting between them. This CDR3 spans 14 amino acids. CDR1 and CDR2 from the germline V gene are DFQATT and SNEGSKA (reference sequence). The DNA of the CDR3 is TGCAGTGCTAGAGATAGTACCAGTCAAGAGACCCAGTACTTC. Its translation: CSARDSTSQETQYF.

This clonotype came up a few times. This sequence joins TRBV5-1 and TRBJ1-4, with 9 nucleotides matching TRBD1. Germline V lookup: CDR1 SGHRS, CDR2 YFSETQ. CDR3 size: 14 residues. The V gene end was trimmed by 4 bases and the J gene end by 14 bases; junction bases not matched to a gene: 12. CDR3 protein: CASSEGQGWGWLFF. CDR3 in DNA: TGCGCCAGCAGCGAGGGACAGGGATGGGGTTGGCTGTTTTTT.

Ten or more counts support this clonotype. The chain recombines TRBV7-2 with TRBJ1-1; 12 nucleotides align to TRBD1. With V trimmed by 4 bases and J by 5 bases, 8 bases remained unmatched. The CDR3 has 16 amino acids. The germline V gene encodes CDR1 SGHTA and CDR2 FQGNSA. CDR3 sequence reads: CASSSGQGAGGTEAFF. CDR3 nucleotide sequence: TGTGCCAGCAGCTCGGGACAGGGGGCTGGGGGGACTGAAGCTTTCTTT.

The V and J genes are TRBV20-1 and TRBJ1-1; D gene unclear. V lost 3 bases and J 1 base, leaving 12 bases between the germline ends. CDR1 and CDR2 from the germline V gene are DFQATT and SNEGSKA (reference sequence). This CDR3 contains 14 residues. CDR3 sequence: CSASSTLENTEAFF. CDR3 in DNA: TGCAGTGCTAGTTCGACTCTAGAGAACACTGAAGCTTTCTTT.

The CDR3 DNA is TGTGCCAGTAGTAAAGGACGCTTGGGCTATGGCTACACCTTC. Protein: CASSKGRLGYGYTF. The chain combines TRBV19 with TRBJ1-2, with D uncertain. There are 14 residues in the CDR3. Trimming stripped 4 bases from V and 4 bases from J, with 13 bases between. Germline loops: CDR1 LNHDA, CDR2 SQIVND (reference sequence).

This clonotype appeared a few times. The rearrangement joins TRBV3-1 to TRBJ1-1; D is unresolved. Trimming removed 1 base at V and 1 base at J, with 13 bases between. CDR1 LGHDT and CDR2 YNNKEL come from the germline V gene (reference sequence). The CDR3 covers 16 residues. This CDR3 reads CASSQVTRQANTEAFF. CDR3 nucleotides: TGTGCCAGCAGCCAAGTTACTCGACAAGCGAACACTGAAGCTTTCTTT.

This chain connects TRBV24-1 to TRBJ2-7; no firm D call. With 3 bases removed from V and 5 bases from J, the gap between germline ends came to 7 bases. Germline V gives CDR1 KGHDR, CDR2 SFDVKD. The CDR3 length is 12 residues. The CDR3 bases are TGTGCCACCAGTGATGCAGGTGACGAGCAGTACTTC. This gives the protein CATSDAGDEQYF.

In this sample, this clonotype turned up many times. This rearrangement joins TRBV28 to TRBJ1-2; the D gene is possibly TRBD1 (6 bases). The CDR3 extends over 13 amino acids. Germline assignment: CDR1 MDHEN and CDR2 SYDVKM. Trimming shortened V by 6 bases and J by 8 bases, and 16 bases separated the two germline ends. The CDR3 nucleotides read TGTGCCAGCAGCCTCCGGGACAAACGAGGCTACACCTTC. This sequence encodes CASSLRDKRGYTF.

Ten or more counts support this clonotype. The gene calls are TRBV7-9 and TRBJ2-1; D not certain. Per germline, CDR1 SEHNR and CDR2 FQNEAQ (reference sequence). CDR3 length equals 11 residues. Trimming removed 3 bases at V and 9 bases at J, with 6 bases between. CDR3: CASSFSGEQFF. The DNA for the CDR3 is TGTGCCAGCAGCTTTTCCGGTGAGCAGTTCTTC.

The chain links TRBV19 to TRBJ2-7; the match to TRBD2 covers 11 bases. V gave up 5 bases and J gave up 1 base; unmatched junction bases: 7. The CDR3 is 16 amino acids. CDR1 and CDR2 from the germline V gene are LNHDA and SQIVND (reference sequence). CDR3 DNA sequence: TGTGCCAGTAGTTCCGTGGGACTAGCGGCTTCCTACGAGCAGTACTTC. Protein: CASSSVGLAASYEQYF. The whole variable domain, remainder taken from reference TRBV19 and TRBJ2-7, is DGGITQSPKYLFRKEGQNVTLSCEQNLNHDAMYWYRQDPGQGLRLIYYSQIVNDFQKGDIAEGYSVSREKKESFPLTVTSAQKNPTAFYLCASSSVGLAASYEQYFGPGTRLTVT.

This chain connects TRBV5-1 to TRBJ1-1; D is uncertain. The CDR3 sequence is 12 residues long. Deletions cut 2 bases from V and 11 bases from J, with 13 bases between. The germline V gene encodes CDR1 SGHRS and CDR2 YFSETQ. The CDR3 protein is CASSFDSRGAFF. CDR3 DNA: TGCGCCAGCAGCTTTGACTCCCGCGGCGCTTTCTTT. The entire variable domain, with the rest obtained from reference TRBV5-1 and TRBJ1-1, is as follows: KAGVTQTPRYLIKTRGQQVTLSCSPISGHRSVSWYQQTPGQGLQFLFEYFSETQRNKGNFPGRFSGRQFSNSRSEMNVSTLELGDSALYLCASSFDSRGAFFGQGTRLTVV.

This clonotype was counted many times. The CDR3: CASSQGESEKLFF. Here the CDR3 DNA reads TGTGCCAGCAGTCAAGGGGAGAGTGAAAAACTGTTTTTT. The V gene is TRBV7-2, the J gene TRBJ1-4; a weak D match, TRBD1 (5 bases). Germline-derived CDR1 and CDR2 are SGHTA and FQGNSA. V was trimmed by 6 bases and J by 7 bases, leaving 12 bases between them. The CDR3 spans 13 residues.

Only one count was recorded for this clonotype. This may stem from a read error, because a much larger clone lies one nucleotide away. The chain carries TRBV7-9 and TRBJ1-3, with D possibly matching TRBD1 (5 bases). Germline CDR1 SEHNR, CDR2 FQNEAQ (reference sequence). The CDR3 has 13 residues. CDR3 in DNA: TGTGCCAGCAGTAAAGGGGTCGGAATCACCATATATTTT. Protein product: CASSKGVGITIYF.

This clonotype has a count of ten or more. This chain links TRBV20-1 with TRBJ1-4; possible D gene TRBD1, 5 bases. The CDR3 is 17 residues long. Germline V gene lookup returns CDR1 DFQATT and CDR2 SNEGSKA (reference sequence). Deletions cut 3 bases from V and 1 base from J, with 18 bases between. CDR3: CSARERGEILTNEKLFF. The CDR3 DNA is TGCAGTGCTAGGGAAAGGGGCGAGATTTTAACTAATGAAAAACTGTTTTTT.

This chain uses TRBV14 with TRBJ2-1; no definite D call. CDR3 length: 13 residues. Germline V gene data show CDR1 as SGHDN and CDR2 as FVKESK. The germline V and J ends were trimmed by 0 bases and 6 bases, with 6 bases remaining between them. The CDR3 loop is CASSQDRSNEQFF. The DNA for the CDR3 is TGTGCCAGCAGCCAAGATAGGAGCAATGAGCAGTTCTTC.

In its sample, this clonotype was seen many times. The chain links TRBV5-1 to TRBJ2-3; possible D gene TRBD2, 5 bases. There are 13 residues in the CDR3. V lost 2 bases and J lost 1, with 5 bases in between. Germline V gene sequence: CDR1 SGHRS, CDR2 YFSETQ. The CDR3: CASSFGGTDTQYF. The CDR3 nucleotides read TGCGCCAGCAGCTTCGGGGGCACAGATACGCAGTATTTT.

The chain couples TRBV4-2 to TRBJ2-3; TRBD2 agrees at 12 bases. The junction had 8 bases not matched to a gene; V was cut back by 2 bases and J by 2 bases. The CDR3 is 18 residues long. Looked up from germline, CDR1 is LGHNA and CDR2 is YNFKEQ. The CDR3 loop is CASSQPLAGGTDTDTQYF. The CDR3 region has the DNA TGTGCCAGCAGCCAACCCCTAGCGGGGGGGACTGACACAGATACGCAGTATTTT.

This clonotype was observed many times. This rearrangement joins TRBV6-6 to TRBJ2-7, with D hard to call. The CDR3 covers 12 residues. Germline V gene lookup returns CDR1 MNHNY and CDR2 SVGAGI (reference sequence). V was cut by 8 bases and J by 6 bases, with 14 bases left in between. This CDR3 reads CASSAGPIEQYF. The CDR3 bases are TGTGCCAGCTCCGCCGGACCGATCGAGCAGTACTTC.

Many counts were recorded for this clonotype. V and J are TRBV4-3 and TRBJ2-3, with D tentatively TRBD2 (5 bases). Trimming left V 4 bases short and J 8 bases short, with 16 bases between. The CDR3 has 14 amino acids. CDR1 and CDR2 (germline): LGHNA, YSLEER. The CDR3 loop is CASSPNAGLATQYF. CDR3 sequence (DNA): TGCGCCAGCAGCCCGAACGCGGGTTTAGCTACGCAGTATTTT.

In its sample, this clonotype was seen many times. The rearrangement uses TRBV7-2 and TRBJ2-7, with unresolved D. Germline CDR1 reads SGHTA; CDR2 reads FQGNSA. The CDR3 runs to 14 residues. V dropped 5 bases and J dropped 4 bases, with 15 bases sitting between them. The CDR3 is CASSQYSGRYEQYV. Written as DNA, the CDR3 is TGTGCCAGCAGCCAATATAGTGGCAGGTACGAGCAGTACGTC.

Only a few counts were recorded for this clonotype. The rearrangement links TRBV15 to TRBJ1-2; no clear D. CDR1 LNHNV and CDR2 YYDKDF come from the germline V gene (reference sequence). This CDR3 is 15 amino acids long. Trimming stripped 6 bases from V and 2 bases from J, with 16 bases between. CDR3 bases: TGTGCCACCAGACCGACGGGATCGGAAAACTATGGCTACACCTTC. It is translated as CATRPTGSENYGYTF.

Many counts were recorded for this clonotype. The rearrangement links TRBV7-8 to TRBJ1-2, with 12 bases aligning to TRBD1. The V gene's germline CDR1 is SGHVS and CDR2 FQNEAQ. After removal of 2 bases from V and 6 bases from J, the junction contained 4 bases not matched to a gene. The CDR3 consists of 15 residues. Written as DNA, the CDR3 is TGTGCCAGCAGCTTAAGGGACAGGGGGCTTCATGGCTACACCTTC. As protein: CASSLRDRGLHGYTF.

This clonotype was observed at least ten times. The chain is built from TRBV2 and TRBJ2-5; no definite D call. In germline, CDR1 is SNHLY, CDR2 FYNNEI. CDR3 size: 15 residues. Trimming took 5 bases from V and 4 from J, leaving 17 bases between them. This CDR3 is CASSQILAATETQYF. The CDR3 region has the DNA TGTGCCAGCAGTCAGATCTTGGCGGCGACAGAGACCCAGTACTTC.

This clonotype showed up many times. The chain is built from TRBV5-1 and TRBJ2-5; 9 bases line up with TRBD2. This CDR3 contains 16 residues. The germline V gene has CDR1 SGHRS and CDR2 YFSETQ. V was pared by 0 bases and J by 1 base, with 4 bases of the junction left unmatched. The CDR3 DNA follows: TGCGCCAGCAGCTTGGGACTAGCGGATTCCCAAGAGACCCAGTACTTC. Translated: CASSLGLADSQETQYF.

At least ten counts were recorded for this clonotype. The CDR3 coding sequence is TGTGCCAGCAGTGGCGAAGGAAATTACTATGGCTACACCTTC. Amino acid sequence: CASSGEGNYYGYTF. The chain is built from TRBV6-1 and TRBJ1-2; D gene uncertain. In germline, CDR1 is MNHNS, CDR2 SASEGT. V was trimmed by 4 bases and J by 3 bases, leaving 12 bases between them. This CDR3 contains 14 residues.